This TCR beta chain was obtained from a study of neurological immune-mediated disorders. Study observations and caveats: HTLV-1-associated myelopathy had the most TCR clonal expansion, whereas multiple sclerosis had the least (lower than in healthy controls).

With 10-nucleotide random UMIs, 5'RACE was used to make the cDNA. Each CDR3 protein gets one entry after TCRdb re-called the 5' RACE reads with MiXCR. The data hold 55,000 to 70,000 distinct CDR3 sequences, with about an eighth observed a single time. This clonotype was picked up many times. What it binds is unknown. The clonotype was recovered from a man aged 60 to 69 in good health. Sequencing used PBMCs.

The chain's CDR3 is CASRPADRTYEQYF. The CDR3 DNA is TGTGCCAGCAGGCCTGCCGACCGGACCTACGAGCAGTACTTC. This chain links TRBV12-3 or TRBV12-4 with TRBJ2-7; D is uncertain. The CDR3 contains 14 residues. Trimming took off 6 bases at V and 2 bases at J, with 14 bases between the two ends.